This T cell receptor (beta chain) was observed in a study of CD8 T cell repertoires and HIV-1 epitope variants. Study context: Epitopes were three Gag families plus Nef HW9 and YT9.

On this clone itself: The target antigen is unknown.

Notes on the study in general: About ten TCR beta clonotypes were antigen-specific, six apparently recognizing autologous or escape variants.

This CDR3 comprises 14 residues. Trimming left V 7 bases short and J 4 bases short, with 16 bases between. Germline CDR1 MDHEN, CDR2 SYDVKM. Repertoires were generated with immunoSEQ multiplex PCR, while TCRdb's copy carries only in-frame clones and drops some. The table lists approximately 5,000 clones, more than 65% of them singletons, with roughly two fifths in the top ten. Specimen: cultured CD8+ T cells derived from PBMCs. This clonotype was obtained from a male donor with HIV. The chain carries TRBV28 and TRBJ1-1; D is perhaps TRBD1 (6 bases). CDR3 coding DNA: TGTGCCAGCACCCGGGATAGGGGGGGCACTGAAGCTTTCTTT. The encoded protein is CASTRDRGGTEAFF.